The TCR beta chain under discussion was sequenced for a study of CD8 T cells in ankylosing spondylitis. General study findings and limits: A CD8+ phenotype characterized the disease-linked clones, which were relatively rare in peripheral blood. Researchers reportedly found disease-linked clones significantly enriched in matched ankylosing spondylitis synovial fluid. Reactive arthritis synovial fluid and blood previously showed some of these motif variants. Ankylosing spondylitis blood seemed to carry a telltale TCR beta motif made of several highly homologous variants.

About this clonotype itself: Its antigen is still unknown.

Using quantitative 5'-RACE with molecular barcodes, the authors made TCR beta libraries. TCRdb used MiXCR to reprocess the 5' RACE reads, holding one entry per CDR3 protein. The sample records 700,000 or so distinct CDR3 sequences, around 20% being singletons. The V end was cut by 10 bases, the J end by 2 bases, with 17 bases between. The CDR3 runs to 14 residues. Germline V lookup: CDR1 MNHEY, CDR2 SMNVEV (reference sequence). The receptor's source is a male donor with ankylosing spondylitis. V is TRBV27 and J is TRBJ1-2; D is unresolved. The sample consisted of blood, either unsorted or a sorted T cell fraction (not recorded which). The CDR3: CAIPPGGQNYGYTF. CDR3 nucleotides: TGTGCCATCCCTCCAGGAGGGCAGAACTATGGCTACACCTTC.